This T cell receptor (beta chain) was recovered during a study of shared clonotypes between healthy human individuals. The wider study: The plates for each donor numbered three CD4 naive, three CD4 memory, two CD8 naive and one CD8 memory. Study findings and constraints: The low donor count limited represented genetic and exposure-history diversity.

Researchers reported that CD8 memory united CD45RO+ cells with CCR7-negative CD45RA+ TemRA cells. As concerns this clone: Its antigen is undetermined.

Replicate PCRs from sorted subsets contained roughly 200 ng DNA, which is some 32,000 T cell genomes. The protocol was immunoSEQ multiplex PCR, while the TCRdb copy is restricted to in-frame clones and leaves out a portion. The sample lists about 380,000 clones, about 96% occurring once. Trimming cost V 2 bases and J 4 bases, with 12 bases left between them. From germline, CDR1 is SGHNT and CDR2 YYREEE (reference sequence). The CDR3 loop spans 14 amino acids. The sample was memory CD8+ T cells sorted from blood. Subset of the sample: CD45RO+ cells pooled with CCR7-negative TemRA cells. The rearrangement links TRBV5-4 to TRBJ1-1; D call uncertain. The receptor was isolated from a man aged 25-45 years in good health. CDR3 region: CASSLGPESTEAFF. Written as DNA, the CDR3 is TGTGCCAGCAGCTTAGGCCCCGAGAGCACTGAAGCTTTCTTT.